These 17 T cell receptor beta chains share one sample of origin, sequenced in a study of cytomegalovirus exposure and HLA in healthy donors. Researchers ran the PCR with 60 Vbeta and 13 Jbeta primers. The method was immunoSEQ multiplex PCR; TCRdb's version includes in-frame clones alone and lacks a portion of them. Among fewer than 200,000 clones, around 78% were seen once, and the ten largest hold 13% to 15%. Sequenced material: PBMCs. Source of these receptors: a woman under 40 in good health and CMV-seropositive.

This clone was seen a few times. This chain joins TRBV5-1 and TRBJ2-3; D possibly corresponds to TRBD2 (6 bases). V was trimmed by 4 bases and J by 0 bases, leaving 15 bases between them. Germline V lookup: CDR1 SGHRS, CDR2 YFSETQ. The CDR3 loop spans 16 amino acids. CDR3 sequence: CASSPGWDLSTDTQYF. CDR3 in DNA: TGCGCCAGCAGCCCGGGTTGGGACTTGAGCACAGATACGCAGTATTTT.

The chain employs TRBV6-5 and TRBJ2-2; 12 nucleotides match TRBD2. Germline CDR1 and CDR2: MNHEY and SVGAGI. The CDR3 spans 16 residues. Losses at the gene ends were 0 bases for V and 7 bases for J; bases not matched to a gene: 3. Written as DNA, the CDR3 is TGTGCCAGCAGTTACTCGACTAGCGGGAGAAGCGGGGAGCTGTTTTTT. Translating it yields CASSYSTSGRSGELFF.

This chain joins TRBV27 and TRBJ2-1; maybe TRBD1 (5 bases). V dropped 1 base and J dropped 6 bases, with 22 bases sitting between them. Germline V gene sequence: CDR1 MNHEY, CDR2 SMNVEV (reference sequence). This CDR3 spans 18 amino acids. The DNA for the CDR3 is TGTGCCAGCAGTTTATTTTTGGGGCCATTGGTTCCCGTCAATGAGCAGTTCTTC. The encoded protein is CASSLFLGPLVPVNEQFF.

The table lists this clone with a few counts. The CDR3 DNA is TGCGCCAGCAGCTTGTTGGGGGCGCAGGCTGAAGCTTTCTTT. Its translation is CASSLLGAQAEAFF. V and J are TRBV5-1 and TRBJ1-1; D possibly corresponds to TRBD1 (6 bases). V was shortened by 1 base and J by 6 bases, with 13 bases between the two germline ends. The germline CDR1 and CDR2 sequences are SGHRS and YFSETQ. CDR3 size: 14 residues.

This clone was observed a few times. The CDR3 DNA sequence: TGCGCCAGCAGCCGAGGGGACAGAGGGCCCTATGGCTACACCTTC. Translated: CASSRGDRGPYGYTF. This chain connects TRBV4-1 to TRBJ1-2, with 7 bases aligning to TRBD1. Germline V gene sequence: CDR1 MGHRA, CDR2 YSYEKL. This CDR3 region has 15 residues. V was pared by 4 bases and J by 4 bases, with 9 bases of the junction left unmatched.

V is TRBV11-2 and J is TRBJ2-3; D possibly corresponds to TRBD2 (6 bases). Germline CDR1 and CDR2: SGHAT and FQNNGV. Between the trimmed V and J ends, which lost 1 base and 4 bases, there was a span of 9 bases. This CDR3 is 14 amino acids long. The CDR3 region is CASSLGGGADTQYF. In DNA form, the CDR3 reads TGTGCCAGCAGCTTAGGAGGAGGGGCAGATACGCAGTATTTT.

This chain links TRBV20-1 with TRBJ2-7; perhaps TRBD2 as D (5 bases). Trimming removed 6 bases at V and 2 bases at J, with 8 bases between. The CDR3 has 11 amino acids. Per germline, CDR1 DFQATT and CDR2 SNEGSKA (reference sequence). CDR3 DNA: TGCAGTGCGGAGAGGGCCTACGAGCAGTACTTC. Encoded protein: CSAERAYEQYF.

V and J are TRBV19 and TRBJ2-7; D perhaps matches TRBD1 (7 bases). Germline V gene lookup returns CDR1 LNHDA and CDR2 SQIVND (reference sequence). This CDR3 is built from 13 residues. V lost 5 bases and J 6 bases, leaving 14 bases between the germline ends. The CDR3, as DNA: TGTGCCAGTAGTCCTGACAGGGAGGCCGAGCAGTACTTC. Amino acid sequence: CASSPDREAEQYF. The full variable domain, its missing parts supplied by reference TRBV19 and TRBJ2-7, is DGGITQSPKYLFRKEGQNVTLSCEQNLNHDAMYWYRQDPGQGLRLIYYSQIVNDFQKGDIAEGYSVSREKKESFPLTVTSAQKNPTAFYLCASSPDREAEQYFGPGTRLTVT.

The gene calls are TRBV28 and TRBJ2-7, with unresolved D. Looked up from germline, CDR1 is MDHEN and CDR2 is SYDVKM. The CDR3 runs 15 residues. With 5 bases removed from V and 1 base from J, the gap between germline ends came to 15 bases. CDR3 sequence (DNA): TGTGCCAGCAGTCTATCACGACTCTCATCCTACGAGCAGTACTTC. Translating gives CASSLSRLSSYEQYF.

The CDR3 region is CASSDIGQGAANEKLFF. CDR3 DNA: TGCGCCAGCAGCGACATAGGACAGGGGGCGGCTAATGAAAAACTGTTTTTT. This chain joins TRBV5-1 and TRBJ1-4; 11 bases agree with TRBD1. Germline CDR1 reads SGHRS; CDR2 reads YFSETQ. The CDR3 length is 17 residues. V lost 4 bases and J lost 3; bases outside the gene matches: 8. Variable domain in full (rest from reference TRBV5-1 and TRBJ1-4): KAGVTQTPRYLIKTRGQQVTLSCSPISGHRSVSWYQQTPGQGLQFLFEYFSETQRNKGNFPGRFSGRQFSNSRSEMNVSTLELGDSALYLCASSDIGQGAANEKLFFGSGTQLSVL.

V gene TRBV19 combines with J gene TRBJ1-2; D not certain. The germline gives CDR1 LNHDA, CDR2 SQIVND (reference sequence). CDR3 length equals 13 residues. V was cut by 1 base and J by 8 bases, with 11 bases left in between. The CDR3 bases are TGTGCCAGTAGTATAGGGGAGCGGGTCGGCTACACCTTC. Protein product: CASSIGERVGYTF.

The gene calls are TRBV10-3 and TRBJ2-7, with a weak D call TRBD1 (5 bases). CDR3 length: 15 amino acids. Germline V gives CDR1 ENHRY, CDR2 SYGVKD. Trimming removed 0 bases from V and 4 bases from J, with 13 bases in between. CDR3 in amino acids: CAISESFPTVYEQYF. The CDR3 region has the DNA TGTGCCATCAGTGAGTCATTCCCGACAGTTTACGAGCAGTACTTC.

The chain links TRBV5-1 to TRBJ2-7, with 12 bases identical to TRBD2. Germline values: CDR1 SGHRS, CDR2 YFSETQ. Trimming at V came to 3 bases and at J to 2 bases, leaving 0 bases not matched to a gene. CDR3 length equals 14 residues. The CDR3 coding sequence is TGCGCCAGCAGCTCTAGCGGGAGGGCCTACGAGCAGTACTTC. This translates into CASSSSGRAYEQYF. The variable domain in full, with the rest retrieved from reference TRBV5-1 and TRBJ2-7, is KAGVTQTPRYLIKTRGQQVTLSCSPISGHRSVSWYQQTPGQGLQFLFEYFSETQRNKGNFPGRFSGRQFSNSRSEMNVSTLELGDSALYLCASSSSGRAYEQYFGPGTRLTVT.

This clone was seen a handful of times. The chain recombines TRBV18 with TRBJ1-6, with 11 bases that match TRBD1. CDR3 length: 17 amino acids. Germline V gives CDR1 KGHSH, CDR2 LQKENI. With V trimmed by 2 bases and J by 8 bases, 8 bases remained unmatched. The CDR3 region is CASSPTSDRGPHSPLHF. The CDR3 DNA reads TGTGCCAGCTCACCAACTTCGGACAGGGGGCCCCATTCACCCCTCCACTTT.

The J gene is TRBJ2-5, the V gene TRBV30; 9 nucleotides align to TRBD2. The CDR3 consists of 13 residues. The germline V gene has CDR1 GTSNPN and CDR2 SVGIG (reference sequence). V lost 4 bases, J lost 2 bases, and 2 bases stayed unmatched. The chain's CDR3 is CAWTSGKQETQYF. The DNA for the CDR3 is TGTGCCTGGACTAGCGGGAAGCAAGAGACCCAGTACTTC.

This clone has only a few counts. This chain joins TRBV5-5 and TRBJ1-5; D unclear. Trimming shortened V by 0 bases and J by 9 bases, and 10 bases separated the two germline ends. Germline values: CDR1 SGHKS, CDR2 YYEKEE (reference sequence). This CDR3 has 13 residues. In DNA, the CDR3 is TGTGCCAGCAGCTTGGACGGACTTTCGCCCCAGCATTTT. Its translation is CASSLDGLSPQHF.

The rearrangement joins TRBV5-4 to TRBJ1-4; weak D call: TRBD1 (5 bases). V was shortened by 4 bases and J by 3 bases, with 13 bases between the two germline ends. The CDR3 is made up of 15 amino acids. Germline assignment: CDR1 SGHNT and CDR2 YYREEE (reference sequence). The CDR3: CASSLGPGANEKLFF. CDR3 bases: TGTGCCAGCAGCCTTGGGCCGGGGGCTAATGAAAAACTGTTTTTT.